This entry concerns a single T cell receptor beta chain. Only one count was recorded for this clone. The antigen it recognizes is unknown. The record has no base qualities; no much larger clone is one base away. The data were obtained in a study of T cell responses to AZD1222 COVID-19 vaccine (dated by TCRdb to the early 2020s). Some background on the complete study: AZD1222 recipients given second doses at about 4 weeks or at about 12 weeks were pooled, since spike-specific TCR depth and breadth were not found to differ between the two schedules. TCR sequencing covered more than 230 trial participants: 207 given two doses of AZD1222 and some 25 given two doses of MenACWY control vaccine. Trial participants were enrolled by age into 18-55, 56-69 and 70-plus year subgroups, with roughly 150, 30 and 60 TCR-sequenced participants respectively. General findings and caveats noted by the study authors: Reportedly, almost half of the unique spike-specific TCRs recognized epitopes lying outside the regions that are mutated in the B.1.351 and B.1.1.7 variants. The 56-69-year group was small, and its depth increase did not reach significance, likely because of low power. Only five or six AZD1222 recipients were SARS-CoV-2 seropositive at baseline, limiting conclusions about previously exposed vaccinees. A significant rise in spike-specific TCR breadth and depth was observed after two AZD1222 doses relative to day 0 and relative to MenACWY recipients. Vaccine-associated CD4 TCRs spanned the whole spike protein, with dominant responses in regions 160-218 and 743-854. Because no samples from the day 14 peak response were available, repertoires could be characterized only after the peak T cell response. Participants were mostly white British, with more females than males. The authors suggested clonal diversity may have been underestimated.

The CDR3 regions of human TCRbeta chains were analyzed by immunosequencing. The study's own analysis went as follows. Repertoire TCRs were matched against a reference library of SARS-CoV-2-specific TCRs generated with the MIRA antigen-specificity platform. Breadth meant the fraction of unique TCRs that were SARS-CoV-2-associated, whereas depth meant the fraction of total T cells that were SARS-CoV-2-associated. Using the MIRA data, every spike-specific TCR was mapped to the spike region that the TCR reacted to and assigned to either a CD4 or a CD8 class. Log10-transformed breadth and depth values were compared by one-way ANOVA with Sidak's multiple comparisons tests. TCRdb limited this immuneACCESS table to in-frame rearrangements with V and J called. A share of clones is missing; checked studies link under half to unresolved V genes, and the rest is unexplained. V and J calls and clone size are copied from that table; D and trimming were computed from the DNA. The sample table lists roughly 260,000 clones, approximately 95% of them with a count of one. The biggest ten clones account for roughly 0.6% of the sample.

Taken from the germline V gene, the CDR1 and CDR2 loops are SGHAT and FQNNGV. Relative to germline, V is 1 base shorter and J is 4 bases shorter, with 5 bases between their ends. Counted from cysteine to phenylalanine, this CDR3 has 13 amino acids. Only the CDR3 DNA is retained, 39 bases long and in frame from the first base. This specimen's time point label, interpreted: baseline before first vaccination. Vaccinee samples were obtained from the UK trials COV001 and COV002, which included a single-blind randomized controlled phase 2/3 trial of AZD1222 (ChAdOx1 nCoV-19) in healthy adults. For TCRbeta chain sequencing, PBMC samples from trial participants were taken at day 0 and at day 28 after the second dose.

The starting material was peripheral blood, obtained on day 0 of AZD1222 vaccination. The clonotype comes from an adult in good health. In this chain, TRBV11-2 is recombined with TRBJ1-3; the D segment cannot be called with confidence. The CDR3 loop reads CASSLGLGNTIYF. The DNA reads as follows: TGTGCCAGCAGCTTAGGGCTGGGAAACACCATATATTTT.